Sequencing of this T cell receptor beta chain was carried out in a study of cytotoxic CD8 clonotypes in ibrutinib-treated CLL (dated by TCRdb to the early 2020s). For the wider study: In this cohort, 15 or so patients were treatment-naive and approximately ten were relapsed/refractory, while 17 to 18 had unmutated IGHV. Partial responses were observed in about 25 patients and complete responses in 2; after a median follow-up of 68 months, remission was maintained in 14 patients and progression was observed in some twelve. The response samples were drawn at a median of roughly eleven months into treatment, with a range of roughly 6 to 40 months. On average, each sample yielded hundreds of thousands of productive templates and 80,000 to 95,000 productive rearrangements. Longitudinal samples were available for about 30% of the roughly 90 trial participants. Cryopreserved peripheral blood mononuclear cells were obtained before treatment, at response, and at either sustained remission or disease progression. Every remission and progressive disease sample was obtained while ibrutinib was still being received by the patients.

Points on this clone: The target of this receptor is not known. The sample holds no much larger clone one base away, and base qualities are not on file.

The intended sense of this specimen's time point label: 12 to 13 months on ibrutinib. Roughly 2 micrograms of genomic DNA were extracted from cryopreserved PBMCs for TCR beta library preparation. High-throughput TCR beta sequencing was performed on longitudinal blood samples from CLL patients receiving ibrutinib monotherapy. The patients were enrolled in a single-center, open-label phase 2 trial of ibrutinib monotherapy. A MiSeq instrument was used for deep resolution sequencing, which targeted depths ranging from 1 in 1 million up to 1 in 200,000 T cells, with coverage averaging 10x for each clonotype. TCR beta libraries were generated with the immunoSEQ hsTCRB Kit. The published analysis was carried out like this. The data were analyzed with ImmunoSEQ Analyzer and ImmunoSEQ Data Assistant, and V, D and J gene assignments followed IMGT definitions. Clonality, which ranges from 0 to 1, was calculated by subtracting the normalized Shannon entropy of productive rearrangement frequencies from one. Only overrepresented clonotypes making up at least 0.05% of each patient's repertoire were included in the public clonotype analysis. Thirteen repertoires from age-matched healthy donors, obtained from immuneACCESS, served as clonality controls. Held by TCRdb, this immuneACCESS table contains in-frame sequences only and omits some clones. Under half of the omission traces to an unresolved V gene where checked; the cause of the rest is unknown. V and J calls and clone size are as listed in that table; D and trimming were resolved from the DNA. The sample yields 200,000 or so clones; roughly three quarters were counted once. The ten most abundant clones make up 9.5% to 12% of the sample.

Here is what the overall study found, with its caveats: Sampling times were not matched between patients in sustained remission and patients whose disease was progressing, and lymph node repertoires were not examined. Baseline clonality exceeded that of age-matched healthy donors and correlated strongly with circulating CD8+ T-cell counts. At ibrutinib response clonality went up, during sustained remission it held steady, and at progression it dropped back toward baseline. Public clonotypes were rare and either shrank or stayed stable during treatment, and the rise in clonality at ibrutinib response reflected expansion of private clonotypes.

The cysteine opens and the phenylalanine closes a CDR3 of 15 amino acids. Only the CDR3 DNA stays, 45 bases, in frame from base 1. Taken from the germline V gene (reference sequence), the CDR1 and CDR2 loops are MNHEY and SMNVEV. V was cut back by 6 bases and J by 4 bases, leaving a gap of 13 bases between them. The TCR was taken from a human donor with chronic lymphocytic leukemia. Sequencing was performed on PBMCs, taken after 12 months of ibrutinib treatment. The sequence is built from TRBV27 and TRBJ1-6; possibly the D gene is TRBD1, per 6 matching bases. This receptor has the CDR3 CASSDGQPYNSPLHF. The DNA sequence is TGTGCCAGCAGCGACGGACAGCCTTATAATTCACCCCTCCACTTT.